The clone carrying this T cell receptor (beta chain) turned up a few times. Its antigen is currently unknown. The CDR3 runs to 15 residues. The germline V gene has CDR1 KGHSH and CDR2 LQKENI. V trimming: 5 bases; J trimming: 0 bases; junction bases outside the gene matches: 6. A J-beta primer mix and a sample-barcoded 5' primer were used in a second PCR of about 7 to 12 cycles. TCRdb fed the 5' RACE reads into MiXCR, producing one record per CDR3 protein. The top ten clones hold around 11% of a sample with roughly 1,500,000 distinct CDR3 sequences, roughly 32% of them seen once. This specimen comes from a study of blood T cells in healthy people across ages. Whole-study context: Capture via template switching afforded approximately one barcoded beta molecule per two T cells. Overall study results and limits: Roughly linear age-related decline in beta diversity appeared, significant by age roughly 40. Unsorted PBMCs blocked a conclusive comparison of naive and antigen-experienced cells.

This chain joins TRBV18 and TRBJ2-7; 8 nucleotides agree with TRBD1. The clonotype was recovered from a woman between 25 and 40 years old in good health. Sequencing was done on a sample of blood. CDR3 residues: CASSTGQVGSYEQYF. The CDR3 nucleotides are TGTGCCAGCTCAACGGGACAGGTTGGCTCCTACGAGCAGTACTTC.